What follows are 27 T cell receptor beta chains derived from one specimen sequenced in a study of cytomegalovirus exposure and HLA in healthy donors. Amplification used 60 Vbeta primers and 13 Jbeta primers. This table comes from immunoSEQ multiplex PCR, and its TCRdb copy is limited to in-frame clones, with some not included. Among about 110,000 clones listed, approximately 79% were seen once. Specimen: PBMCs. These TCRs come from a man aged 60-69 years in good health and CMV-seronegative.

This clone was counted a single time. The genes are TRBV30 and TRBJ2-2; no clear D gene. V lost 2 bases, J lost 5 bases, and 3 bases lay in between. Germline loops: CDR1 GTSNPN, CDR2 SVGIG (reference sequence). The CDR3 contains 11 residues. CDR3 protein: CAWSLTGELFF. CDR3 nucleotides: TGTGCCTGGAGTCTTACCGGGGAGCTGTTTTTT. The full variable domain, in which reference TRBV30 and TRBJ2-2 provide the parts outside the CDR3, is SQTIHQWPATLVQPVGSPLSLECTVEGTSNPNLYWYRQAAGRGLQLLFYSVGIGQISSEVPQNLSASRPQDRQFILSSKKLLLSDSGFYLCAWSLTGELFFGEGSRLTVL.

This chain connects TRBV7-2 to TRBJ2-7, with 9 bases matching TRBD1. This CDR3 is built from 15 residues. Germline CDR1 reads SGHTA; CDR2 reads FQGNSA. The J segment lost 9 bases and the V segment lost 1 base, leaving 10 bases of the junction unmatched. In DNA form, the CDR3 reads TGTGCCAGCAGCTTAGGACAGGGGGACGCCTGGGTGCAGTACGTC. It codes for CASSLGQGDAWVQYV.

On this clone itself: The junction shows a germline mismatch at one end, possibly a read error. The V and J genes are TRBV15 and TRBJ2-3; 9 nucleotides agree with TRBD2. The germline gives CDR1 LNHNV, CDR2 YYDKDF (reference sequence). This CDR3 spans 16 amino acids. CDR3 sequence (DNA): TGTGCCACCAGCAGAGGGTCCAGCGGGGGGACAGATACGCAATATTTT. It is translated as CATSRGSSGGTDTQYF.

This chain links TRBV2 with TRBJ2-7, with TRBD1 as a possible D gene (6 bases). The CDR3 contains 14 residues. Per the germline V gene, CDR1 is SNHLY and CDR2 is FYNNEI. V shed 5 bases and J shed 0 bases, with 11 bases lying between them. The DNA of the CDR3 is TGTGCCAGCAGTCCAAGGACAGACTCCTACGAGCAGTACTTC. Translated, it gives CASSPRTDSYEQYF.

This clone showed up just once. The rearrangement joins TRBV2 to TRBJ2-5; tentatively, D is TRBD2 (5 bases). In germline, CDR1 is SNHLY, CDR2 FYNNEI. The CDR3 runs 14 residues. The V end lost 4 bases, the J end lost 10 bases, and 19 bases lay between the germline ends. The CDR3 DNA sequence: TGTGCCAGCAGTGGGCCTCCCCTGGGGAGAGGCCAGTACTTC. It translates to CASSGPPLGRGQYF.

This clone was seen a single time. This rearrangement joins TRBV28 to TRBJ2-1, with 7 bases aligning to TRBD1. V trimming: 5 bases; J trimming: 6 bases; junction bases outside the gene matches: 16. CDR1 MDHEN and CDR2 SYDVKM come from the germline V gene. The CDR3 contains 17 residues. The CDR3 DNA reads TGTGCCAGCAGTATTTCGGGGAGACAGGGTTTGAGCAATGAGCAGTTCTTC. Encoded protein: CASSISGRQGLSNEQFF. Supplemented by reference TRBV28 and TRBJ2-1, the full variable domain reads DVKVTQSSRYLVKRTGEKVFLECVQDMDHENMFWYRQDPGLGLRLIYFSYDVKMKEKGDIPEGYSVSREKKERFSLILESASTNQTSMYLCASSISGRQGLSNEQFFGPGTRLTVL.

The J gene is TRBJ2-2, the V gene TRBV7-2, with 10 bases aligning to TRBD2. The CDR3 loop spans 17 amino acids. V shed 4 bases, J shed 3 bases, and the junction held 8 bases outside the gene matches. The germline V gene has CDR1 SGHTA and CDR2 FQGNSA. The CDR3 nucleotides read TGTGCCAGCAGCTCCGTCAGCGGGGGGGCCTACACCGGGGAGCTGTTTTTT. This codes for CASSSVSGGAYTGELFF.

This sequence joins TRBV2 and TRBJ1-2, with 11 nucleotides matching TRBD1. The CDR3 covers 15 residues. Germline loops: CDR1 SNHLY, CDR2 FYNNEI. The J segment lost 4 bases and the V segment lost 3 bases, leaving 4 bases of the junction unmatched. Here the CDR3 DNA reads TGTGCCAGCAGTGACACAGGACAGGGGGCCTATGGCTACACCTTC. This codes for CASSDTGQGAYGYTF.

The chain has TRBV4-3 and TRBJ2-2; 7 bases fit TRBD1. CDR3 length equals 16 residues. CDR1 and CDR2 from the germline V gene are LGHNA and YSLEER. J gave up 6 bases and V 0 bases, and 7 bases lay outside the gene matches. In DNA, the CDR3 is TGCGCCAGCAGCCAAGATCGAGGGGGCCGGGCCGGGGAGCTGTTTTTT. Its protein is CASSQDRGGRAGELFF.

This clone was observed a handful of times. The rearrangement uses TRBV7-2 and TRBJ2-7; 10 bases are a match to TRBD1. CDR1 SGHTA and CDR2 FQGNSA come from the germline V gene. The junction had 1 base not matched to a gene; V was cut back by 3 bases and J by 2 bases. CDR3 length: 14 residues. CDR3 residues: CASSFGTGAYEQYF. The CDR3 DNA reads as TGTGCCAGCAGCTTCGGGACAGGGGCCTACGAGCAGTACTTC.

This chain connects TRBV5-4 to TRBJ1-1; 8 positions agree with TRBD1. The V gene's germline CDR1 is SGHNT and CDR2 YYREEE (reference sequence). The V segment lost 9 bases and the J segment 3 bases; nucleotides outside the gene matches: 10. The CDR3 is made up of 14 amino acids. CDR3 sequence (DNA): TGTGCCACCTTAGAAACAGGGGGGGACACTGAAGCTTTCTTT. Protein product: CATLETGGDTEAFF.

The CDR3 here is CATSREDWNEQFF. DNA of the CDR3: TGTGCCACCAGCAGAGAAGACTGGAATGAGCAGTTCTTC. V usage is TRBV15 and J usage is TRBJ2-1; D uncertain. The germline V gene has CDR1 LNHNV and CDR2 YYDKDF (reference sequence). This CDR3 spans 13 amino acids. V gave up 0 bases and J gave up 7 bases, with 7 bases separating them.

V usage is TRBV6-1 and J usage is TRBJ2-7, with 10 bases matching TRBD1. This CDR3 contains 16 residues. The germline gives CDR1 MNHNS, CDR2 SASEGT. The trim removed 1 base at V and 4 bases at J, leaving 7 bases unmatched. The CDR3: CASSEGTGGPLYEQYV. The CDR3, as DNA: TGTGCCAGCAGTGAAGGGACAGGGGGACCCCTTTACGAGCAGTACGTC.

The CDR3 bases are TGTGCCAGCCGAAGGGGACTGGGCGAAACCGGGGAGCTGTTTTTT. As protein: CASRRGLGETGELFF. V is TRBV28 and J is TRBJ2-2, with D tentatively TRBD2 (6 bases). V lost 8 bases and J lost 5, with 18 bases in between. Germline V gene data show CDR1 as MDHEN and CDR2 as SYDVKM. The CDR3 contains 15 residues. The full variable domain, in which reference TRBV28 and TRBJ2-2 provide the parts outside the CDR3, is DVKVTQSSRYLVKRTGEKVFLECVQDMDHENMFWYRQDPGLGLRLIYFSYDVKMKEKGDIPEGYSVSREKKERFSLILESASTNQTSMYLCASRRGLGETGELFFGEGSRLTVL.

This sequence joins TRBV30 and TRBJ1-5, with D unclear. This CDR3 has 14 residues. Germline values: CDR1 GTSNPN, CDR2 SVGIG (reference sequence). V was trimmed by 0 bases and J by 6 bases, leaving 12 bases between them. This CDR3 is CAWSVSTGSQPQHF. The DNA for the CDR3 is TGTGCCTGGAGTGTAAGCACCGGGAGTCAGCCCCAGCATTTT.

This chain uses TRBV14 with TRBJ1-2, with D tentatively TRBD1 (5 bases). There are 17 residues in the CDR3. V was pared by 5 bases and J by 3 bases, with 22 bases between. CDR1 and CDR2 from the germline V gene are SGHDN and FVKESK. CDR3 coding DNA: TGTGCCAGCAGCAAAGGGGTTTTAAGGGGAGGAGACTATGGCTACACCTTC. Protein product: CASSKGVLRGGDYGYTF. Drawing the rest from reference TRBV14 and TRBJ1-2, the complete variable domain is EAGVTQFPSHSVIEKGQTVTLRCDPISGHDNLYWYRRVMGKEIKFLLHFVKESKQDESGMPNNRFLAERTGGTYSTLKVQPAELEDSGVYFCASSKGVLRGGDYGYTFGSGTRLTVV.

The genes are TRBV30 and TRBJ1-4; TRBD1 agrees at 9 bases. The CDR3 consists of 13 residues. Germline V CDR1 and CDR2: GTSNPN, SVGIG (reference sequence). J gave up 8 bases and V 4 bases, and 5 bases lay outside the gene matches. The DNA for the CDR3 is TGTGCCTGGAAGGACAGGGGAGGCGAAAAACTGTTTTTT. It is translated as CAWKDRGGEKLFF. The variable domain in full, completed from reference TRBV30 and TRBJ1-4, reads SQTIHQWPATLVQPVGSPLSLECTVEGTSNPNLYWYRQAAGRGLQLLFYSVGIGQISSEVPQNLSASRPQDRQFILSSKKLLLSDSGFYLCAWKDRGGEKLFFGSGTQLSVL.

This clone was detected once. Here the CDR3 DNA reads TGTGCCAGCAGCTTCAACCGCCTCTGGGGCGAGCAGTACGTC. This codes for CASSFNRLWGEQYV. The rearrangement links TRBV5-6 to TRBJ2-7; no definite D call. Germline values: CDR1 SGHDT, CDR2 YYEEEE. V lost 2 bases and J lost 6, with 15 bases in between. The CDR3 covers 14 residues.

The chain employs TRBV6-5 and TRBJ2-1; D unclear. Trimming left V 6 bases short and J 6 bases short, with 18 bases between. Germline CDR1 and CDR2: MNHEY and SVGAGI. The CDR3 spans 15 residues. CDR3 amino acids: CASSPGRRAGNEQFF. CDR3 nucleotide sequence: TGTGCCAGCAGCCCAGGCAGACGAGCTGGCAATGAGCAGTTCTTC.

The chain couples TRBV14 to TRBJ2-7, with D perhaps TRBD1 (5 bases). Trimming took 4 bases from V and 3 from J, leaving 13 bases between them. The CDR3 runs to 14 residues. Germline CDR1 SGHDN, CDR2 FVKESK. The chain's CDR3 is CASSLNTGYYEQYF. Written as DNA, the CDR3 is TGTGCCAGCAGCCTAAATACAGGATACTACGAGCAGTACTTC.

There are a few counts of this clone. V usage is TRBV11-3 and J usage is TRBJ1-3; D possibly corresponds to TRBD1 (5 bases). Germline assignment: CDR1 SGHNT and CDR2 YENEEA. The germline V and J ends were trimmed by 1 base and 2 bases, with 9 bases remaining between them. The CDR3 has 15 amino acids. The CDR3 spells CASSLATGAGNTIYF. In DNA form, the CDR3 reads TGTGCCAGCAGCTTAGCCACGGGGGCTGGAAACACCATATATTTT. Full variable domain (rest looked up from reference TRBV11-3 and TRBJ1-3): EAGVVQSPRYKIIEKKQPVAFWCNPISGHNTLYWYLQNLGQGPELLIRYENEEAVDDSQLPKDRFSAERLKGVDSTLKIQPAELGDSAVYLCASSLATGAGNTIYFGEGSWLTVV.

CDR3 amino acids: CASSPQGSNQPQHF. CDR3 DNA sequence: TGTGCCAGCAGCCCTCAGGGAAGCAATCAGCCCCAGCATTTT. This chain joins TRBV7-9 and TRBJ1-5, with a tentative D call TRBD1 (5 bases). The CDR3 sequence is 14 residues long. Germline-derived CDR1 and CDR2 are SEHNR and FQNEAQ (reference sequence). Trimming shortened V by 5 bases and J by 1 base, and 9 bases separated the two germline ends.

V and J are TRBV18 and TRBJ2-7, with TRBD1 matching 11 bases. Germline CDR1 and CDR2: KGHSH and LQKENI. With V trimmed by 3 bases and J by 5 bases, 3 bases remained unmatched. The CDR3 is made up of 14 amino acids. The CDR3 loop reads CASSPGTGGDEQYF. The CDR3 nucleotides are TGTGCCAGCTCACCCGGGACAGGGGGGGACGAGCAGTACTTC.

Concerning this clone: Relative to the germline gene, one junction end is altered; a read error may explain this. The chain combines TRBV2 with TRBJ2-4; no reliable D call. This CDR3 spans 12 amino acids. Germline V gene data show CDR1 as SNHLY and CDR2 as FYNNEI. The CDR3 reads CASKAGSNIRYF. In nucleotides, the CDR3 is TGTGCCAGCAAGGCAGGTAGTAACATTCGGTACTTC.

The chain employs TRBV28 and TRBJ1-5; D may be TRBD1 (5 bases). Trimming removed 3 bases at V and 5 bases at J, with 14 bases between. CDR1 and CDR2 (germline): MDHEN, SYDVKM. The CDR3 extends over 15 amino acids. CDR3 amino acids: CASSLIGRDDQPQHF. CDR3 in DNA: TGTGCCAGCAGTTTGATAGGCAGGGATGATCAGCCCCAGCATTTT.

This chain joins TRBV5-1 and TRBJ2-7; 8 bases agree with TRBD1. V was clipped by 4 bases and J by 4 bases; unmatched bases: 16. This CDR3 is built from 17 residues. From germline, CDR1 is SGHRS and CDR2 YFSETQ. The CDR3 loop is CASSPGGQRPSDYEQYF. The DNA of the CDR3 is TGCGCCAGCAGCCCAGGGGGCCAGAGGCCTAGTGATTACGAGCAGTACTTC.

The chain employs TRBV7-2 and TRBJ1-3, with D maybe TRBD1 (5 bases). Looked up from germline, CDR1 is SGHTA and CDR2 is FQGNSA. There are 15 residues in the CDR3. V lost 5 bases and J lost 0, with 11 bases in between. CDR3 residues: CASSMGLNSGNTIYF. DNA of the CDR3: TGTGCCAGCAGCATGGGACTTAACTCTGGAAACACCATATATTTT.